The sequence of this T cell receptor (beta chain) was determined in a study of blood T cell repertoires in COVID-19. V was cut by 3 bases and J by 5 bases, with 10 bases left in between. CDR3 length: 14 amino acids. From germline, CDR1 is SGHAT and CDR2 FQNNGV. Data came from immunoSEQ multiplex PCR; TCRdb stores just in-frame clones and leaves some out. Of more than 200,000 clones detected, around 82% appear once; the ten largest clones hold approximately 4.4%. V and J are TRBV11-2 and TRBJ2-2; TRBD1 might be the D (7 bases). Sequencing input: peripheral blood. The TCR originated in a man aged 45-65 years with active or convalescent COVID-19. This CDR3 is CASSLTGRTGELFF. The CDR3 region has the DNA TGTGCCAGCAGCTTGACAGGGAGGACCGGGGAGCTGTTTTTT.